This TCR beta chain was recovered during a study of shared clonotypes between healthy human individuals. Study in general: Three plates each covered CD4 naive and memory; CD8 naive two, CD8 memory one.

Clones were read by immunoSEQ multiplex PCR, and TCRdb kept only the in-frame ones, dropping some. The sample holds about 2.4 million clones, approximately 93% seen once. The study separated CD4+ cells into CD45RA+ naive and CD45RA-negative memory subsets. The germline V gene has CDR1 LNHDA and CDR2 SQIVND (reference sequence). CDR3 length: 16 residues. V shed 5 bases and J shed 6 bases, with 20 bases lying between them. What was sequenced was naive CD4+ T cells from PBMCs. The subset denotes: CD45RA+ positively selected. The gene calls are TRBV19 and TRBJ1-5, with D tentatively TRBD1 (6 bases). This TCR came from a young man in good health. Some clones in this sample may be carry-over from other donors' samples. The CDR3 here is CASSPPGQLESQPQHF. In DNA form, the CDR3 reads TGTGCCAGTAGTCCACCTGGACAGTTGGAGAGTCAGCCCCAGCATTTT. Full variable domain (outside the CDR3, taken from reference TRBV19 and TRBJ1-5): DGGITQSPKYLFRKEGQNVTLSCEQNLNHDAMYWYRQDPGQGLRLIYYSQIVNDFQKGDIAEGYSVSREKKESFPLTVTSAQKNPTAFYLCASSPPGQLESQPQHFGDGTRLSIL.